The next 5 T cell receptor beta chains were all read from a single sample in a study of T-cell memory formation after mild COVID-19. TCRdb fed the 5' RACE reads into MiXCR, producing one record per CDR3 protein. In the table there are about 160,000 distinct CDR3 sequences, about 28% of which are singletons. Input material: PBMCs or a T cell subset sorted from them (not recorded which). These receptors originate from an adult woman who had mild COVID-19 (a few samples of this study predate the infection). Cell type and time point are not known.

The chain is built from TRBV7-9 and TRBJ1-6; 10 bases map to TRBD1. CDR3 length: 14 amino acids. Germline V gives CDR1 SEHNR, CDR2 FQNEAQ (reference sequence). V shed 5 bases and J 9 bases; nucleotides not matched to a gene: 4. CDR3 DNA: TGTGCCAGCAGCCCGGGACAGGGGACTTCACCCCTCCACTTT. Amino acids: CASSPGQGTSPLHF.

This clonotype came up a few times. V is TRBV7-9 and J is TRBJ2-2; a weak D match, TRBD2 (6 bases). CDR3 size: 13 residues. The germline V and J ends were trimmed by 5 bases and 5 bases, with 9 bases remaining between them. Germline CDR1 reads SEHNR; CDR2 reads FQNEAQ (reference sequence). This CDR3 is CASSPAGTGELFF. The DNA for the CDR3 is TGTGCCAGCAGCCCGGCGGGAACCGGGGAGCTGTTTTTT.

This clonotype was seen a handful of times. CDR3 nucleotides: TGTGCCAGCAGCTTAAATTTTGGCAGGGAAGCTTTCTTT. It yields the protein CASSLNFGREAFF. The chain combines TRBV7-2 with TRBJ1-1; D is undetermined. CDR1 is SGHTA, CDR2 FQGNSA, per germline. This CDR3 has 13 amino acids. The V gene lost 2 bases and the J gene lost 8 bases, with 12 bases spanning the gap.

This clonotype was counted a few times. The V gene is TRBV12-3 or TRBV12-4, the J gene TRBJ1-2, with 7 bases that match TRBD1. This CDR3 is 13 amino acids long. The junction had 3 bases not matched to a gene; V was cut back by 6 bases and J by 2 bases. CDR3 sequence: CASSSTGNYGYTF. The DNA for the CDR3 is TGTGCCAGCAGCTCGACAGGGAACTATGGCTACACCTTC.

This clonotype has a handful of counts. This rearrangement joins TRBV14 to TRBJ1-2; tentatively, D is TRBD1 (6 bases). Deletions cut 4 bases from V and 6 bases from J, with 18 bases between. Germline V CDR1 and CDR2: SGHDN, FVKESK. The CDR3 consists of 15 residues. The CDR3 DNA sequence: TGTGCCAGCAGCCCATCTTGGGCGTACAGGGATGGCTACACCTTC. Amino acid sequence: CASSPSWAYRDGYTF.